Only one count was recorded for the clone carrying this TCR beta chain. Antigen specificity is unknown. This sample stems from a study of CD8 T cells in Susac syndrome. Study as a whole: The Susac syndrome patients were therapy-naive, on corticosteroids, or on intravenous immunoglobulin alone at blood draw. The study's findings and limits: The total CD8+ repertoires contained about 15 Susac-specific public clones, and the CD8+ TEMRA repertoires contained about 5.

The RNA input was roughly 0.45 to 1 ug, and it was reverse transcribed with random hexamers. An immunoSEQ multiplex PCR amplified TCR beta CDR3 over 54 Vbeta and 13 Jbeta. TCRdb fed the immunoSEQ multiplex PCR reads into MiXCR, producing one record per CDR3 protein. The repertoire has about 76,000 distinct CDR3 sequences, about 93% of them found once; the top ten carry 0.4% to 0.55%. Susac syndrome patients met recently defined diagnostic criteria for definite or probable disease. This clonotype was sampled from a human donor with Susac syndrome. Sequencing was carried out using CD8+ T cells from PBMCs.

The CDR3 region is CASSLGHPALAFF. CDR3 nucleotide sequence: TGTGCCAGCAGCTTAGGACACCCGGCACTAGCTTTCTTT. This sequence joins TRBV7-9 and TRBJ1-1; no reliable D call. Trimming left V 1 base short and J 10 bases short, with 13 bases between. Germline CDR1 and CDR2: SEHNR and FQNEAQ (reference sequence). The CDR3 is 13 residues long.